Below, one T cell receptor (beta chain) is given with its context. What it binds is not known. The CDR3 covers 15 residues. The V gene lost 4 bases and the J gene lost 0 bases, with 13 bases spanning the gap. Germline CDR1 is SGHDT and CDR2 is YYEEEE. The sample comes from a study of T cell responses to AZD1222 COVID-19 vaccine. Study-level points and caveats: Only after the peak T cell response were repertoires sampled.

The data were produced by immunoSEQ multiplex PCR, yet TCRdb's version contains in-frame clones alone and is incomplete. Among 170,000 or so clones listed, more than 85% were seen once. The chain employs TRBV5-6 and TRBJ1-1; weak D call: TRBD1 (5 bases). Here the sequenced sample was peripheral blood, taken on day 0 of AZD1222 vaccination. The origin of this receptor is an adult in good health. This chain's CDR3 is CASSRGPTLNTEAFF. DNA for the CDR3: TGTGCCAGCAGCCGGGGACCCACCCTGAACACTGAAGCTTTCTTT.